This TCR beta chain was sequenced during a study of T cell responses to AZD1222 COVID-19 vaccine. Points from the study as a whole: Seropositivity was recorded at baseline in only 6 or 7 AZD1222 recipients. Unmutated variant regions reportedly attract nearly half of all spike-specific TCRs. CD4 TCRs associated with vaccination spanned spike, dominating at 160-218 and 743-854.

The data were produced by immunoSEQ multiplex PCR, yet TCRdb's version contains in-frame clones alone and is incomplete. This sample carries 200,000 or so clones, around 93% of them seen once, and the ten largest clones take around 1%. Worth noting for this clone: Its antigen is undetermined.

The sequence derives from an adult who received the AZD1222 COVID-19 vaccine. Sequencing used peripheral blood, obtained 28 days after the second AZD1222 dose.

CDR3 coding DNA: TGTGCCAGCTCGCCCGTGCGGGTCTGGGGCTCCTACAATGAGCAGTTCTTC. Translation gives CASSPVRVWGSYNEQFF. The rearrangement links TRBV18 to TRBJ2-1; possible D gene TRBD2, 5 bases. The CDR3 has 17 residues. Germline values: CDR1 KGHSH, CDR2 LQKENI. Trimming took off 6 bases at V and 0 bases at J, with 18 bases between the two ends.